These 21 T cell receptor beta chains were all obtained from the same sample, sequenced in a study of blood T cell repertoires in COVID-19. The assay was immunoSEQ multiplex PCR, and TCRdb's table has in-frame clones only and misses some. The sample lists roughly 200,000 clones; 85% to 95% were seen once. Sequenced sample: peripheral blood. These receptors all come from a man in his thirties or forties with COVID-19, enrolled during active disease.

The rearrangement joins TRBV12-3 or TRBV12-4 to TRBJ1-2; D is ambiguous. CDR3 length: 10 residues. V was cut by 2 bases and J by 7 bases, with 2 bases left in between. CDR3 bases: TGTGCCAGCAGTTTACTTGGCTACACCTTC. It translates to CASSLLGYTF.

J is TRBJ1-4 and V is TRBV28; 8 bases line up with TRBD1. With 3 bases clipped from V and 8 bases from J, the junction kept 17 bases outside the gene matches. The germline gives CDR1 MDHEN, CDR2 SYDVKM. The CDR3 is made up of 18 amino acids. The CDR3: CASSFSPPNDRGWEKLFF. CDR3 coding DNA: TGTGCCAGCAGTTTCTCCCCTCCGAATGACAGGGGTTGGGAAAAACTGTTTTTT.

Comment on this clone: The same CDR3 arises from other DNA sequences in this sample as well. The J gene is TRBJ2-6, the V gene TRBV6-5; D is unclear. This CDR3 contains 13 residues. V was pared by 6 bases and J by 0 bases, with 3 bases between. Germline V gene lookup returns CDR1 MNHEY and CDR2 SVGAGI. The CDR3 sequence is CASSSSGANVLTF. The CDR3 DNA reads TGTGCCAGCAGCTCCTCTGGGGCCAACGTCCTGACTTTC.

This sequence joins TRBV19 and TRBJ1-2; 9 bases line up with TRBD1. The CDR3 runs to 11 residues. The junction had 3 bases not matched to a gene; V was cut back by 10 bases and J by 6 bases. The germline CDR1 and CDR2 sequences are LNHDA and SQIVND (reference sequence). In nucleotides, the CDR3 is TGTGCCACCACAGGGGGCCATGGCTACACCTTC. Protein sequence: CATTGGHGYTF.

The J gene is TRBJ1-2, the V gene TRBV6-5; TRBD1 agrees at 9 bases. The CDR3 is 14 amino acids. The ends lost 7 bases at V and 3 bases at J; junction bases unmatched: 6. The germline gives CDR1 MNHEY, CDR2 SVGAGI. The CDR3 spells CASKRDREDYGYTF. The CDR3 region has the DNA TGTGCCAGCAAAAGGGACAGGGAGGACTATGGCTACACCTTC.

V and J are TRBV4-2 and TRBJ2-7; 9 bases match TRBD1. The V gene's germline CDR1 is LGHNA and CDR2 YNFKEQ. The ends lost 4 bases at V and 5 bases at J; junction bases unmatched: 6. CDR3 size: 14 residues. In DNA form, the CDR3 reads TGTGCCAGCAGCCCCAGATGGACAGGGGACGAGCAGTACTTC. Its translation is CASSPRWTGDEQYF.

The chain recombines TRBV7-9 with TRBJ1-5; 7 positions match TRBD1. The CDR3 sequence is 14 residues long. Germline trimming cut 5 bases from V and 2 bases from J; bases unmatched to any gene: 3. Per germline, CDR1 SEHNR and CDR2 FQNEAQ (reference sequence). CDR3 region: CASSGTGGNQPQHF. CDR3 nucleotide sequence: TGTGCCAGCAGCGGCACAGGGGGCAATCAGCCCCAGCATTTT.

The V and J genes are TRBV10-3 and TRBJ1-5; D is possibly TRBD1 (5 bases). V gave up 8 bases and J gave up 5 bases, with 19 bases separating them. The CDR3 is 15 amino acids. CDR1 and CDR2 from the germline V gene are ENHRY and SYGVKD. In DNA form, the CDR3 reads TGTGCCATCGGCGGCAGGGATGGTTGGGATCAGCCCCAGCATTTT. Amino acid sequence: CAIGGRDGWDQPQHF.

The chain recombines TRBV5-4 with TRBJ2-7; 8 bases agree with TRBD1. This CDR3 has 13 amino acids. Trimming took 4 bases from V and 3 from J; bases not matched to a gene: 3. Germline V gene sequence: CDR1 SGHNT, CDR2 YYREEE (reference sequence). CDR3 DNA: TGTGCCAGCAGCCGGGACAGGCTCTACGAGCAGTACTTC. This codes for CASSRDRLYEQYF.

This clone has just a few counts. The chain has TRBV19 and TRBJ1-5; weak D call: TRBD1 (5 bases). The CDR3 totals 15 residues. V gave up 7 bases and J gave up 2 bases, with 15 bases separating them. Germline V gene data show CDR1 as LNHDA and CDR2 as SQIVND (reference sequence). The CDR3 nucleotides read TGTGCCAGTATGGGGGAGGGTCGCGGCAATCAGCCCCAGCATTTT. Translated, it gives CASMGEGRGNQPQHF.

This sequence joins TRBV12-3 or TRBV12-4 and TRBJ1-6, with D hard to call. Between the trimmed V and J ends, which lost 3 bases and 7 bases, there was a span of 4 bases. The CDR3 extends over 12 amino acids. This CDR3 is CASSFANSPLHF. DNA for the CDR3: TGTGCCAGCAGTTTTGCGAATTCACCCCTCCACTTT.

This sequence joins TRBV28 and TRBJ1-5; 8 nucleotides line up with TRBD1. The CDR3 runs to 14 residues. From germline, CDR1 is MDHEN and CDR2 SYDVKM. V lost 1 base to trimming and J lost 6 bases; unmatched junction nucleotides: 2. The CDR3 nucleotides are TGTGCCAGCAGTTTATTACAGGGGGTTCAGCCCCAGCATTTT. Its translation: CASSLLQGVQPQHF.

The J gene is TRBJ1-2, the V gene TRBV30, with a weak D call TRBD1 (5 bases). Trimming removed 0 bases from V and 1 base from J, with 18 bases in between. From germline, CDR1 is GTSNPN and CDR2 SVGIG (reference sequence). The CDR3 consists of 17 residues. The CDR3 region has the DNA TGTGCCTGGAGTGTACGGACAACACCCCTATTTAACTATGGCTACACCTTC. Its translation is CAWSVRTTPLFNYGYTF.

In its sample, this clone was seen once. The CDR3 sequence: CASSASSGRYNEQFF. In nucleotides, the CDR3 is TGTGCCAGCAGCGCATCTAGCGGGAGATACAATGAGCAGTTCTTC. V is TRBV5-4 and J is TRBJ2-1; 10 positions match TRBD2. V was clipped by 4 bases and J by 4 bases; unmatched bases: 5. In germline, CDR1 is SGHNT, CDR2 YYREEE (reference sequence). The CDR3 has 15 amino acids.

This clone was observed once. This chain uses TRBV19 with TRBJ1-4, with TRBD1 as a possible D gene (5 bases). This CDR3 has 14 amino acids. The V end was cut by 2 bases, the J end by 7 bases, with 11 bases between. CDR1 LNHDA and CDR2 SQIVND come from the germline V gene (reference sequence). In nucleotides, the CDR3 is TGTGCCAGTAGTATACAGGGTATGAGTGAAAAACTGTTTTTT. Translated, it gives CASSIQGMSEKLFF. Drawing the rest from reference TRBV19 and TRBJ1-4, the complete variable domain is DGGITQSPKYLFRKEGQNVTLSCEQNLNHDAMYWYRQDPGQGLRLIYYSQIVNDFQKGDIAEGYSVSREKKESFPLTVTSAQKNPTAFYLCASSIQGMSEKLFFGSGTQLSVL.

The V gene is TRBV19, the J gene TRBJ2-3; D gene uncertain. Germline V gene sequence: CDR1 LNHDA, CDR2 SQIVND (reference sequence). Trimming removed 6 bases from V and 0 bases from J, with 7 bases in between. This CDR3 spans 13 amino acids. DNA for the CDR3: TGTGCCAGTAGCCCGACTAGCACAGATACGCAGTATTTT. This codes for CASSPTSTDTQYF.

The rearrangement uses TRBV6-4 and TRBJ1-4, with 8 bases identical to TRBD1. CDR3 length equals 13 residues. The germline V gene has CDR1 MRHNA and CDR2 SNTAGT. V shed 5 bases, J shed 8 bases, and the junction held 4 bases outside the gene matches. The CDR3 loop reads CASSIQGGEKLFF. In nucleotides, the CDR3 is TGTGCCAGCAGTATACAGGGGGGGGAAAAACTGTTTTTT.

This chain connects TRBV4-2 to TRBJ2-1, with D possibly matching TRBD2 (6 bases). This CDR3 has 13 amino acids. The ends were cut back, 2 bases at V and 9 bases at J, with 11 bases in the middle. Germline V gene lookup returns CDR1 LGHNA and CDR2 YNFKEQ. The CDR3 DNA reads as TGTGCCAGCAGCCAACGACTAGTTGTTGAGCAGTTCTTC. Its translation is CASSQRLVVEQFF.

The chain has TRBV19 and TRBJ1-1; TRBD1 matches at 9 bases. The CDR3 has 16 amino acids. Unmatched junction bases numbered 7, after V lost 4 bases and J lost 1 base. Germline lookup yields CDR1 LNHDA and CDR2 SQIVND (reference sequence). The CDR3 is CASSRIPGQGNTEAFF. CDR3 coding DNA: TGTGCCAGTAGTAGGATCCCGGGACAGGGGAACACTGAAGCTTTCTTT.

The V call is TRBV3-1 (or the pseudogene TRBV3-2), the J call TRBJ1-4; the D is unclear. CDR3 length equals 15 residues. Germline lookup yields CDR1 LGHDT and CDR2 YNNKEL (reference sequence). The germline V and J ends were trimmed by 0 bases and 7 bases, with 12 bases remaining between them. CDR3 nucleotide sequence: TGTGCCAGCAGCCAAGATTACGGTCGGGGTGAAAAACTGTTTTTT. As protein: CASSQDYGRGEKLFF.

The chain is built from TRBV29-1 and TRBJ2-1, with a weak D call TRBD2 (7 bases). The CDR3 runs 14 residues. CDR1 and CDR2 from the germline V gene are SQVTM and ANQGSEA. V gave up 6 bases and J gave up 4 bases, with 16 bases separating them. The CDR3 DNA sequence: TGCAGCGTAGCAGGAGGGGGGGTTTACAATGAGCAGTTCTTC. Protein product: CSVAGGGVYNEQFF.